This TCR beta chain came from a study of T cells in Graves' hyperthyroidism and ophthalmopathy. On the study more broadly: Peripheral blood sampling occurred at initial diagnosis, before any treatment.

In its sample, this clonotype was seen a few times. TCR beta CDR3 regions were amplified from RNA. Initially, a first-round RT-PCR of the TCR CDR3 employed the HTBI primer set. TCRdb independently ran MiXCR on the multiplex PCR reads; one entry per CDR3 protein. The table records 500,000 or so distinct CDR3 sequences, about 15% of them present only once. The germline V gene has CDR1 SGHTA and CDR2 FQGTGA. Germline trimming cut 8 bases from V and 6 bases from J; bases unmatched to any gene: 7. This CDR3 spans 13 amino acids. Patients affected by ophthalmopathy presented a Clinical Activity Score of at least 3, a NOSPECS grade of at least 4, and disease duration below 3 months.

J is TRBJ2-1 and V is TRBV7-3, with 7 bases identical to TRBD2. Sequenced input: blood. The source is a woman aged 25 to 39 with Graves' ophthalmopathy. The CDR3 sequence: CASGVGGANEQFF. DNA for the CDR3: TGTGCCAGCGGCGTGGGAGGGGCCAATGAGCAGTTCTTC.